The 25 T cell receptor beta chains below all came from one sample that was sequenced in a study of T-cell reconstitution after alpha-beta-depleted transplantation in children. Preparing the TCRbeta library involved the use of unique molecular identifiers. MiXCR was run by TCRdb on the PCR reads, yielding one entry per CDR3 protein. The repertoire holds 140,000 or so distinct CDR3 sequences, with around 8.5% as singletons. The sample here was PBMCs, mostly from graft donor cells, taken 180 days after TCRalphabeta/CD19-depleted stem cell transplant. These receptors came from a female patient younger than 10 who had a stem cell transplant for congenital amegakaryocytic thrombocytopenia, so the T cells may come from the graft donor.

CDR3 residues: CASSFRIDNEQFF. In DNA, the CDR3 is TGTGCCAGCAGTTTTCGGATCGACAATGAGCAGTTCTTC. The gene calls are TRBV6-6 and TRBJ2-1, with D unresolved. The V gene's germline CDR1 is MNHNY and CDR2 SVGAGI (reference sequence). Trimming left V 4 bases short and J 5 bases short, with 9 bases between. The CDR3 is made up of 13 amino acids.

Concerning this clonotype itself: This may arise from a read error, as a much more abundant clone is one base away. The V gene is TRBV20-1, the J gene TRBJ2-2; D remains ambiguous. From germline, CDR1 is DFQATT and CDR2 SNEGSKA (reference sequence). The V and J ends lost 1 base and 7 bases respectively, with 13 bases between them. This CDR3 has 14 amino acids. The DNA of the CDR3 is TGCAGTGCTAGAGGCTGGAGCAAGGGCGGGGAGCTGTTTTTT. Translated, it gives CSARGWSKGGELFF.

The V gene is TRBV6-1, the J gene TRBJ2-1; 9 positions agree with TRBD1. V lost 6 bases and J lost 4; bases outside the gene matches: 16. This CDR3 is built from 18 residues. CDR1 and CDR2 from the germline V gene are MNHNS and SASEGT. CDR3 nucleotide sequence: TGTGCCAGCAGAACGGAAACGACCGGGACAGGGAGGTACAATGAGCAGTTCTTC. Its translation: CASRTETTGTGRYNEQFF.

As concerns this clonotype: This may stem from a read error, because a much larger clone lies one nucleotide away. The CDR3 loop reads CSVEDTRHSYAQYF. CDR3 DNA sequence: TGCAGCGTTGAAGATACAAGACACAGCTACGCGCAGTACTTC. The gene calls are TRBV29-1 and TRBJ2-7; no clear D. This CDR3 has 14 residues. Germline V lookup: CDR1 SQVTM, CDR2 ANQGSEA.

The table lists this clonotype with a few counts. As DNA, the CDR3 is TGTGCCAGTAGACAGCCGAGCTCCTACAATGAGCAGTTCTTC. Protein sequence: CASRQPSSYNEQFF. The chain combines TRBV19 with TRBJ2-1; D gene ambiguous. Looked up from germline, CDR1 is LNHDA and CDR2 is SQIVND (reference sequence). The CDR3 is 14 residues long. Trimming cost V 6 bases and J 0 bases, with 9 bases left between them.

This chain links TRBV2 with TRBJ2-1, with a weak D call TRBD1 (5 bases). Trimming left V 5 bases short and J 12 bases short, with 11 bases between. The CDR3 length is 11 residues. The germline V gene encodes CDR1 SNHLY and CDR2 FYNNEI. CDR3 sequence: CASSQGVVQFF. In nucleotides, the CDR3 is TGTGCCAGCAGTCAAGGGGTAGTGCAGTTCTTC.

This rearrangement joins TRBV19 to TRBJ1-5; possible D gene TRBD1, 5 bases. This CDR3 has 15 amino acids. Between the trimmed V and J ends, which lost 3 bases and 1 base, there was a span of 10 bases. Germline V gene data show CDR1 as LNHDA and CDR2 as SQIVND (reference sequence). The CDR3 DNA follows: TGTGCCAGTAGTATGGTGACAGTGAGCAATCAGCCCCAGCATTTT. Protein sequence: CASSMVTVSNQPQHF.

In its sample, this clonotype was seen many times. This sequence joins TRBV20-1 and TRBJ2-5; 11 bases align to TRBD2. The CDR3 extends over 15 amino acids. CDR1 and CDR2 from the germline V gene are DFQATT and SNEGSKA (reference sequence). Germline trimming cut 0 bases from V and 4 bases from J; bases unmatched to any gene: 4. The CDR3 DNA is TGCAGTGCTAGAGATATTCTAGCGGGAGGAGAGACCCAGTACTTC. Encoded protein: CSARDILAGGETQYF.

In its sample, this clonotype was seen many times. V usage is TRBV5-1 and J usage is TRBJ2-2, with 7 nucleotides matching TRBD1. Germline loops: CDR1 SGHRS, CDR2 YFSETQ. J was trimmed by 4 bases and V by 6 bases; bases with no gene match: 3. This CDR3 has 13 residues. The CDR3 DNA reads TGCGCCAGCAACAACAGGGGCACCGGGGAGCTGTTTTTT. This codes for CASNNRGTGELFF.

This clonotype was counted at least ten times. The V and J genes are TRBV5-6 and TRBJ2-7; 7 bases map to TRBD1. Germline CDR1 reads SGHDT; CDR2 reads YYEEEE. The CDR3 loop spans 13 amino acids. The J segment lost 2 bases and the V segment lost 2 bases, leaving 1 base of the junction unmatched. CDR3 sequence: CASSFGQAYEQYF. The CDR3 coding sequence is TGTGCCAGCAGCTTCGGACAGGCCTACGAGCAGTACTTC.

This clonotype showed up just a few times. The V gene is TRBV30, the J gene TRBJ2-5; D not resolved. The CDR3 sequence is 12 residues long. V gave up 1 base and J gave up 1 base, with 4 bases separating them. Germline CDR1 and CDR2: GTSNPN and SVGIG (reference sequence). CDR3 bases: TGTGCCTGGAGTGGGACCCAAGAGACCCAGTACTTC. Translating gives CAWSGTQETQYF.

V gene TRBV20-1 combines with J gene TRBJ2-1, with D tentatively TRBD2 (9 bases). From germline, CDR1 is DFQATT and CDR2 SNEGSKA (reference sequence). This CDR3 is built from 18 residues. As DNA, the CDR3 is TGCAGGGCCCCGGCGGGGGGGGTGGGTCGGACAGGGCTTAATGAGCAGTTCTTC. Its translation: CRAPAGGVGRTGLNEQFF.

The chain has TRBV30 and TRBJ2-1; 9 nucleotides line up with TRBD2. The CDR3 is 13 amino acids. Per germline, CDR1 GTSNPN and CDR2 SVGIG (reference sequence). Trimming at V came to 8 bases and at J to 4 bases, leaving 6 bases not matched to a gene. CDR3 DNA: TGTGCCATTAGCGGGGGAGTATACAATGAGCAGTTCTTC. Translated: CAISGGVYNEQFF. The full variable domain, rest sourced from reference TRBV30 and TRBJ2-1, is SQTIHQWPATLVQPVGSPLSLECTVEGTSNPNLYWYRQAAGRGLQLLFYSVGIGQISSEVPQNLSASRPQDRQFILSSKKLLLSDSGFYLCAISGGVYNEQFFGPGTRLTVL.

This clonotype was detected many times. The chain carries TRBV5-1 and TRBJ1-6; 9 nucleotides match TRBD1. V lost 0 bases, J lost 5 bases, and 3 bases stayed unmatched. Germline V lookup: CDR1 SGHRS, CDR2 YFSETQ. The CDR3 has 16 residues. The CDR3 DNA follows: TGCGCCAGCAGCTTGGTGGGACAGGGAAATAATTCACCCCTCCACTTT. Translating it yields CASSLVGQGNNSPLHF.

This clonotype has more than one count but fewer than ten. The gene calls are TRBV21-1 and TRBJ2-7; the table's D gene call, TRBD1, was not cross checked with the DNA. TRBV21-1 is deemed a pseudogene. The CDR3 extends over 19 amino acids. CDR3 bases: TGTGCCAGCAGCAAGGAGTCCGTTAACCGGGACAGGGAGTCCTACGAGCAGTACTTC. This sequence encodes CASSKESVNRDRESYEQYF.

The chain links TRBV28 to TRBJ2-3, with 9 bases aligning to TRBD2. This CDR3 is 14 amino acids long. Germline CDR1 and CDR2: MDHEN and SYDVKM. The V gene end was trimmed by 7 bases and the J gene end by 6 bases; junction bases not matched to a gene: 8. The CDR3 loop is CASISGGSWDTQYF. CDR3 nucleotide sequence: TGTGCCAGCATTAGCGGGGGATCGTGGGATACGCAGTATTTT. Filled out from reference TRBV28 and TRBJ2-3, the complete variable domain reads DVKVTQSSRYLVKRTGEKVFLECVQDMDHENMFWYRQDPGLGLRLIYFSYDVKMKEKGDIPEGYSVSREKKERFSLILESASTNQTSMYLCASISGGSWDTQYFGPGTRLTVL.

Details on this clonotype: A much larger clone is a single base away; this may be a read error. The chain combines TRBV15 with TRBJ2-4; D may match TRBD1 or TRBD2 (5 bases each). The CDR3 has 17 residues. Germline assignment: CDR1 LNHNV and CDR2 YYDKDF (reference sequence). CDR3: CATSSEETALAKNSQYF. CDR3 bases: TGTGCCACCAGCAGCGAGGAGACAGCTCTAGCCAAAAACAGTCAGTACTTC.

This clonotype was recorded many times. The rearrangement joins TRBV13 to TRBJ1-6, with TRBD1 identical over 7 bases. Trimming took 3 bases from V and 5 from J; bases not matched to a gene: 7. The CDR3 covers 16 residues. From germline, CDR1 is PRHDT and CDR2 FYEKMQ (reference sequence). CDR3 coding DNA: TGTGCCAGCAGCTTTACTCAGGACAGGCATAATTCACCCCTCCACTTT. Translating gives CASSFTQDRHNSPLHF. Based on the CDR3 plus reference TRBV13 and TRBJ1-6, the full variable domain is AAGVIQSPRHLIKEKRETATLKCYPIPRHDTVYWYQQGPGQDPQFLISFYEKMQSDKGSIPDRFSAQQFSDYHSELNMSSLELGDSALYFCASSFTQDRHNSPLHFGNGTRLTVT.

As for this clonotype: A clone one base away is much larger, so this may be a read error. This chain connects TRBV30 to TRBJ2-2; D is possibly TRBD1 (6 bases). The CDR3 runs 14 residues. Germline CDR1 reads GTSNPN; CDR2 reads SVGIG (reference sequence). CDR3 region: CAASGHLNTRELFF. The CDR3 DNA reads TGTGCAGCGTCGGGACATCTGAACACCCGGGAGCTGTTTTTT.

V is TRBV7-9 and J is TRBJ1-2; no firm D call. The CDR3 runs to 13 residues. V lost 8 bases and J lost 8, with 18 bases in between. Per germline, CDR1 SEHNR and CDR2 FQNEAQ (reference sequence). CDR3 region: CASRPGRMEGYTF. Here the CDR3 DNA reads TGTGCCAGCCGCCCCGGGAGGATGGAGGGCTACACCTTC.

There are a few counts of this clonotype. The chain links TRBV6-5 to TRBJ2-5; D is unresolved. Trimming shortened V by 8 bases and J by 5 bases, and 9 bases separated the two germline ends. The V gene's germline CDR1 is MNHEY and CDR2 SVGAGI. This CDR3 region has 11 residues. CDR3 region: CASATPETQYF. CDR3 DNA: TGTGCCAGCGCAACCCCGGAGACCCAGTACTTC.

The DNA of the CDR3 is TGTGCCAGCAGCCGGGACAGGATTACCCAAGAGACCCAGTACTTC. It codes for CASSRDRITQETQYF. The V gene is TRBV7-6, the J gene TRBJ2-5; 8 bases are a match to TRBD1. The V and J ends lost 5 bases and 1 base, in that order; junction bases with no gene match: 6. CDR1 and CDR2 from the germline V gene are SGHVS and FNYEAQ. This CDR3 is built from 15 residues.

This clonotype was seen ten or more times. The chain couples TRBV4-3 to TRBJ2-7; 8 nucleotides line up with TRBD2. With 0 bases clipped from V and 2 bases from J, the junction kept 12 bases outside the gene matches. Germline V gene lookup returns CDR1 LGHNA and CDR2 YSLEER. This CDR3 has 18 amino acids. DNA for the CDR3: TGCGCCAGCAGCCAAGATCCCCCTTGGCGGGAGGATACCTACGAGCAGTACTTC. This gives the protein CASSQDPPWREDTYEQYF.

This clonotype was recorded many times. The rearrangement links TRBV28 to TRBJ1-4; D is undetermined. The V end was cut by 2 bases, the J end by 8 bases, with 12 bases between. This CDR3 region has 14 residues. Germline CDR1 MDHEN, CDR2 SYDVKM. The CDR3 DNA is TGTGCCAGCAGTTTAGGCGGGATGGGGGAAAAACTGTTTTTT. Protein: CASSLGGMGEKLFF.

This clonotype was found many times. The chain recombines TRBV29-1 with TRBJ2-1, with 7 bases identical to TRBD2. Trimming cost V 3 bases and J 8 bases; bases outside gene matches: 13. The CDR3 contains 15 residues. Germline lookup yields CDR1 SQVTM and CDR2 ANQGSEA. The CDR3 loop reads CSVDDGLDGRDEQFF. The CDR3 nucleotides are TGCAGCGTTGACGACGGACTAGATGGGCGGGATGAGCAGTTCTTC.